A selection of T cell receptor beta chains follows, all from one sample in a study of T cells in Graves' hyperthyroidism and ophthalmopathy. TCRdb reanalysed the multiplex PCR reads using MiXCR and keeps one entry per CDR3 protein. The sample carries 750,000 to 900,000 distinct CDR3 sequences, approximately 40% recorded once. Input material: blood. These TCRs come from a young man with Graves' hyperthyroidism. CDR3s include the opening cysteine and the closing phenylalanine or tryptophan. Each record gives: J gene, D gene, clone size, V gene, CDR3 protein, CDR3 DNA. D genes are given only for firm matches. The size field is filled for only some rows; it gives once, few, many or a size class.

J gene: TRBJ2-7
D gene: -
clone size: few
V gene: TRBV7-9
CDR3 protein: CASSRDGSTYEQYF
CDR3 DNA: TGTGCCAGCAGCCGGGACGGCTCGACCTACGAGCAGTACTTC

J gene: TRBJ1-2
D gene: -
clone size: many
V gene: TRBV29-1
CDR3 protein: CSVEDRESLYYGYTF
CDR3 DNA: TGCAGCGTTGAAGATCGAGAGAGCCTCTACTATGGCTACACCTTC

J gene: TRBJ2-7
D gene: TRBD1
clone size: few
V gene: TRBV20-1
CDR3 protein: CSAFTGTGPYEQYF
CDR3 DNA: TGCAGTGCTTTTACCGGGACAGGGCCCTACGAGCAGTACTTC

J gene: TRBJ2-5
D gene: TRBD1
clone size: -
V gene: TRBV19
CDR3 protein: CASAGGRQETQYF
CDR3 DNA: TGTGCCAGCGCAGGGGGTAGACAAGAGACCCAGTACTTC

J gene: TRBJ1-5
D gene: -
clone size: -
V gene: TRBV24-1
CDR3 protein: CATSGTTSSEPQHF
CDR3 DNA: TGTGCCACCAGTGGGACCACCTCTTCGGAGCCCCAGCATTTT

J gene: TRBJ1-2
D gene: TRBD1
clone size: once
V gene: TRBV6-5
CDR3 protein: CASSYQADRGNYGYTF
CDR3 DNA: TGTGCCAGCAGTTACCAAGCGGACAGGGGGAACTATGGCTACACCTTC

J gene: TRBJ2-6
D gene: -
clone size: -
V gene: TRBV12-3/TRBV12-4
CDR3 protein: CASSPPRQGTGANVLTF
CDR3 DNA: TGTGCCAGCAGTCCCCCCCGACAAGGTACAGGAGCCAACGTCCTGACTTTC

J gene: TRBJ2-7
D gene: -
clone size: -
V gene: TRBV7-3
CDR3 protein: CASSSGHLSEQYF
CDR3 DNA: TGTGCCAGCAGCTCGGGACATCTCTCCGAGCAGTACTTC

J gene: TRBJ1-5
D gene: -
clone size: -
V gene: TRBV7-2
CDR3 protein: CASSELTGLNQPQHF
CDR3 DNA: TGTGCCAGCAGCGAACTTACAGGGCTAAATCAGCCCCAGCATTTT

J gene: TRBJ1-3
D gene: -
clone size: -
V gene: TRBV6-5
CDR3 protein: CASSYRGTKGNTIYF
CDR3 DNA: TGTGCCAGCAGTTACAGAGGGACGAAAGGAAACACCATATATTTT

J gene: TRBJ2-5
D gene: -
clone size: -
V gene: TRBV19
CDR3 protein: CASSPRRGWETQYF
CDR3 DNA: TGTGCCAGCAGCCCTCGGCGGGGATGGGAGACCCAGTACTTC

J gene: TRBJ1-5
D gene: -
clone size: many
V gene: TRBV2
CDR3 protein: CASSGRLLHSNQPQHF
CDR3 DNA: TGTGCCAGCAGCGGACGATTACTTCATAGCAATCAGCCCCAGCATTTT

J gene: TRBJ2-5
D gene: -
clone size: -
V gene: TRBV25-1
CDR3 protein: CASSDKGRTETQYF
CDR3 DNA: TGTGCCAGCAGTGATAAGGGCAGGACGGAGACCCAGTACTTC

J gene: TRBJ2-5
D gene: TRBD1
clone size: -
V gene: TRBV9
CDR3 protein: CASSSGAGGLQETQYF
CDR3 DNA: TGTGCCAGCAGTTCCGGGGCAGGGGGCTTACAAGAGACCCAGTACTTC

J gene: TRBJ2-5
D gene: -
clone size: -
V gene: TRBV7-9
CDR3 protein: CASSSAGNRAQETKYF
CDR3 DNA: TGTGCCAGCAGCTCAGCGGGTAATCGAGCCCAAGAGACCAAGTACTTC

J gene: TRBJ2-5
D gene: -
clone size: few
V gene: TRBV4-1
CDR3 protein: CASSQERAGETQYF
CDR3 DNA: TGCGCCAGCAGCCAAGAGAGGGCCGGTGAGACCCAGTACTTC

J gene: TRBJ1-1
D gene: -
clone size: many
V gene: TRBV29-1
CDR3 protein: CSVEGVEGNTEAFF
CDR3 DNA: TGCAGCGTTGAGGGAGTAGAGGGGAACACTGAAGCTTTCTTT

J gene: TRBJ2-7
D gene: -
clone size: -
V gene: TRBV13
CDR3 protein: CASSPWDGTYEQYF
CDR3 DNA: TGTGCCAGCAGCCCCTGGGACGGAACCTACGAGCAGTACTTC

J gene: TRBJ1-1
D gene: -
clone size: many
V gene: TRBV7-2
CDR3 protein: CASSLRQTLWGAFF
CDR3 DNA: TGTGCCAGCAGCTTAAGACAGACCCTGTGGGGAGCTTTCTTT

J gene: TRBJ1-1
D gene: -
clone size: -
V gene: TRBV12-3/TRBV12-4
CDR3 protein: CASSFGGRGAFF
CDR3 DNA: TGTGCCAGCAGTTTCGGGGGGCGAGGAGCTTTCTTT

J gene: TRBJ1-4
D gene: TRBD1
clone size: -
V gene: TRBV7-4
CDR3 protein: CACSFGQGTTNEKLFF
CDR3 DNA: TGTGCCTGCAGCTTTGGACAGGGGACAACTAATGAAAAACTGTTTTTT

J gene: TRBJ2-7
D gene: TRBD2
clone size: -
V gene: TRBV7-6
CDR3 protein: CASSRGLAGSNSYEQYF
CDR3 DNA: TGCGCCAGCAGCCGAGGACTAGCGGGATCCAACTCCTACGAGCAGTACTTC

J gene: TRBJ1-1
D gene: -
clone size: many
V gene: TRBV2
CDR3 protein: CASSDQGNTEAFF
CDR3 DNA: TGTGCCAGCAGTGATCAGGGGAACACTGAAGCTTTCTTT

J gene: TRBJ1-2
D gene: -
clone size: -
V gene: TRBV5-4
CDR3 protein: CASLGSKNYGYTF
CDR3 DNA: TGTGCCAGCCTGGGCAGTAAAAACTATGGCTACACCTTC

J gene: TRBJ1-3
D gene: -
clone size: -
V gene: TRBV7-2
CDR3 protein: CASSPWGGHPSGNTTYF
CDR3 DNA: TGTGCCAGCAGTCCTTGGGGGGGACACCCCTCTGGAAACACCACATATTTT

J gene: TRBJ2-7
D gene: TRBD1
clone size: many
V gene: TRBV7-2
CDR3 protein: CASSLQGQGYEQYF
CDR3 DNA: TGTGCCAGCAGCTTACAGGGACAGGGATACGAGCAGTACTTC

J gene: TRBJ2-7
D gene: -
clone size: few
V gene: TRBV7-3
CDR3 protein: CASSGGGTEDEQYF
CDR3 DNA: TGTGCCAGCAGTGGGGGGGGCACAGAGGACGAGCAGTACTTC

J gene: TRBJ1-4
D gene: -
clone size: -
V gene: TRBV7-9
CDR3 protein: CASSGVPGEGEKLFF
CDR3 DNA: TGTGCCAGCAGCGGCGTCCCAGGGGAAGGTGAAAAACTGTTTTTT

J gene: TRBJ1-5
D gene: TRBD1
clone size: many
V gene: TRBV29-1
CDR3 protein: CSGGQGIDQPQHF
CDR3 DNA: TGCAGCGGGGGACAGGGGATCGATCAGCCCCAGCATTTT

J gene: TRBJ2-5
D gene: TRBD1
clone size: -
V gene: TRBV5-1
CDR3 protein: CASSAGFRGETQYF
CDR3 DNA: TGCGCCAGCAGCGCCGGTTTCAGGGGGGAGACCCAGTACTTC

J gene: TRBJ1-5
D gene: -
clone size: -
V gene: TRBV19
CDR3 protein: CASSTTDYSNQPQHF
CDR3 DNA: TGTGCCAGTAGTACTACAGACTATAGCAATCAGCCCCAGCATTTT

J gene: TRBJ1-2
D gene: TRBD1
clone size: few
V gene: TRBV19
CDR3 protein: CASSSAQGIYGYTF
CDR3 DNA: TGTGCCAGTAGTAGCGCACAGGGGATCTATGGCTACACCTTC

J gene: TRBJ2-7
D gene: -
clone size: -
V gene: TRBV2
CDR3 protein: CASSLWRDNEQYF
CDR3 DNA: TGTGCCAGCAGTTTATGGAGGGACAACGAGCAGTACTTC

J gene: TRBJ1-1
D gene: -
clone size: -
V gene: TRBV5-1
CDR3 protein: CASSFDGASTEAFF
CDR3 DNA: TGCGCCAGCAGCTTTGACGGGGCGAGCACTGAAGCTTTCTTT

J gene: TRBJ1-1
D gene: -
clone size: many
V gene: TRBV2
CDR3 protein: CASRRQDNTEAFF
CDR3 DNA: TGTGCCAGCAGGAGACAGGACAACACTGAAGCTTTCTTT

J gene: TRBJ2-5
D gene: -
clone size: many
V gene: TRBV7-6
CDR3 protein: CASSFWTGQETQYF
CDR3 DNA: TGTGCCAGCAGCTTTTGGACGGGACAAGAGACCCAGTACTTC

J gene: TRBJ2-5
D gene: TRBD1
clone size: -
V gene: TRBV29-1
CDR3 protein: CSAYRGLKETQYF
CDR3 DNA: TGCAGCGCGTACAGGGGGTTAAAAGAGACCCAGTACTTC

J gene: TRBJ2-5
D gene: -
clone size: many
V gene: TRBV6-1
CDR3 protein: CASSERVEGETQYF
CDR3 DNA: TGTGCCAGCAGTGAACGGGTAGAGGGAGAGACCCAGTACTTC

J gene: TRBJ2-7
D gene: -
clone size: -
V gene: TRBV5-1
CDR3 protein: CASNGAESSAEQYF
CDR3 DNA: TGCGCCAGCAACGGGGCGGAATCGTCCGCCGAGCAGTACTTC

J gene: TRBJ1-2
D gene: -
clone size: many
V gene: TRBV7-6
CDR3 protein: CASSLEGGGYTF
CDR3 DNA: TGTGCCAGCAGCTTAGAAGGTGGTGGCTACACCTTC

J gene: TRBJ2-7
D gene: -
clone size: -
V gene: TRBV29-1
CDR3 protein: CSVGTEDDAGELYF
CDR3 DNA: TGCAGCGTTGGGACGGAGGATGACGCCGGGGAGCTGTACTTC

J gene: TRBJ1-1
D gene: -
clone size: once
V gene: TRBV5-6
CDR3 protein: CASSLAGIGTEAFF
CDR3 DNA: TGTGCCAGCAGCTTGGCCGGGATTGGAACTGAAGCTTTCTTT

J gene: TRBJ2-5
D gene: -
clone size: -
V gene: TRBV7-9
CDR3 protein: CASSLDGYTGEQETQYF
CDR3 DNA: TGTGCCAGCAGCTTAGACGGGTACACCGGGGAGCAAGAGACCCAGTACTTC

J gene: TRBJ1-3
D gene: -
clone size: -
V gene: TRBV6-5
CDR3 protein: CASASSGNTIYF
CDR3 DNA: TGTGCCAGCGCGAGCTCTGGAAACACCATATATTTT

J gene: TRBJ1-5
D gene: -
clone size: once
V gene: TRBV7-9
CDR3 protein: CASSAGQRDQPQHF
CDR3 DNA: TGTGCCAGCAGCGCCGGACAGAGGGATCAGCCCCAGCATTTT

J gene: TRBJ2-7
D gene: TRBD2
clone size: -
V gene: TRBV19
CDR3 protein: CASSRTSNREQYF
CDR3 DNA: TGTGCCAGTAGTAGGACTAGTAACCGCGAGCAGTACTTC

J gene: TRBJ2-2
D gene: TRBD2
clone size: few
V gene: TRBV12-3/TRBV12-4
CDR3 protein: CASSYSSGTNTGELFF
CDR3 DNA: TGTGCCAGCAGTTACTCGAGCGGGACTAACACCGGGGAGCTGTTTTTT

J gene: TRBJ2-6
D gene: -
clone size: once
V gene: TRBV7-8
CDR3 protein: CASSSGDPSSGANVLTF
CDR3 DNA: TGTGCCAGCAGCTCAGGGGACCCTAGCTCTGGGGCCAACGTCCTGACTTTC

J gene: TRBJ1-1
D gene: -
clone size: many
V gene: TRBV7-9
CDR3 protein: CASSLRADTEAFF
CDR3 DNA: TGTGCCAGCAGCTTAAGGGCCGACACTGAAGCTTTCTTT

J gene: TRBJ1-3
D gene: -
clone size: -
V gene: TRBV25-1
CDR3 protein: CASSYSSRGSGNTIYF
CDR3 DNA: TGTGCCAGCAGTTACTCGTCCCGGGGCTCTGGAAACACCATATATTTT

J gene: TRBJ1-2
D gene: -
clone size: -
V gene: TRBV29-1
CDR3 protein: CSGSDSYGYTF
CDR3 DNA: TGCAGCGGCTCCGACAGCTATGGCTACACCTTC

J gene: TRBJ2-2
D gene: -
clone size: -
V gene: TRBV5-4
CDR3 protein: CASSLNREHTGELFF
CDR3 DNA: TGTGCCAGCAGCTTGAACAGGGAACACACCGGGGAGCTGTTTTTT

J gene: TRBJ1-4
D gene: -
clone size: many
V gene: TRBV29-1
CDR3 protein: CSVYHEKLFF
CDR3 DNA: TGCAGCGTGTATCACGAAAAACTGTTTTTT

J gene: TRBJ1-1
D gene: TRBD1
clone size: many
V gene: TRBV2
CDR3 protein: CASSEDRVWTEAFF
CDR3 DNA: TGTGCCAGCAGCGAGGACAGGGTTTGGACTGAAGCTTTCTTT

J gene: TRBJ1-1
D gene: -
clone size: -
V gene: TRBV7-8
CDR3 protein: CASSHGAKNTEAFF
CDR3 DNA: TGTGCCAGCAGCCATGGGGCAAAGAACACTGAAGCTTTCTTT